The 24 T cell receptor beta chains given below trace back to one sample, sequenced in a study of tumor-infiltrating lymphocytes in oesophageal squamous cell carcinoma. TCRdb reanalysed the PCR reads using MiXCR and keeps one entry per CDR3 protein. Of 15,000 or so distinct CDR3 sequences in the sample, less than 50% were seen once. The sample taken for sequencing was normal esophageal tissue next to the tumor. Every receptor here comes from a female donor with esophageal squamous cell carcinoma.

By sample share, this clonotype is medium-sized (0.01 to 0.1%). This rearrangement joins TRBV6-6 to TRBJ2-1, with TRBD1 identical over 10 bases. The germline V gene encodes CDR1 MNHNY and CDR2 SVGAGI (reference sequence). V was clipped by 1 base and J by 10 bases; unmatched bases: 1. This CDR3 has 13 amino acids. CDR3 region: CASSYWTGGEQFF. The CDR3 coding sequence is TGTGCCAGCAGTTACTGGACAGGGGGAGAGCAGTTCTTC.

In its sample, this clonotype was seen many times. A much larger clonotype is one base distant, so this may be a read error. The chain combines TRBV7-9 with TRBJ2-1; weak D call: TRBD1 (5 bases). The DNA end is a closer match to TRBJ2-7, so the J assignment may be wrong. The CDR3 has 14 amino acids. CDR1 SEHNR and CDR2 FQNEAQ come from the germline V gene (reference sequence). The CDR3 bases are TGTGCCAGCAGCATAGACAGTTCCTACAATGAGCAGTACTTC. It translates to CASSIDSSYNEQYF.

As concerns this clonotype: This clone may be a read error of a much larger clone one base away. Given the absence of the conserved phenylalanine or tryptophan at the CDR3 end, a read error is likely. Because the CDR3's place on the DNA is in doubt, the DNA is left out and the CDR3 is given as listed by TCRdb. The rearrangement uses TRBV7-3 and TRBJ2-3; TRBD1, the table's D call, was not compared with the DNA. CDR1 and CDR2 (germline): SGHTA, FQGTGA. Including both end residues, the CDR3 is 16 amino acids long. CDR3 sequence: CASSPLGGVHEQYFGP.

The rearrangement uses TRBV7-6 and TRBJ2-3; 7 bases align to TRBD1. Germline values: CDR1 SGHVS, CDR2 FNYEAQ. V trimming: 5 bases; J trimming: 4 bases; junction bases outside the gene matches: 12. The CDR3 covers 16 residues. The CDR3 spells CASSRGSGQSADTQYF. DNA for the CDR3: TGTGCCAGCAGCAGAGGATCGGGACAGTCTGCAGATACGCAGTATTTT.

This clonotype was seen at least ten times. V is TRBV27 and J is TRBJ2-5; perhaps TRBD1 as D (6 bases). This CDR3 has 14 amino acids. CDR1 and CDR2 (germline): MNHEY, SMNVEV (reference sequence). V dropped 7 bases and J dropped 6 bases, with 18 bases sitting between them. CDR3 in DNA: TGTGCCAGCAAGGCCATGGCAACAGGGAAGACCCAGTACTTC. Its protein product is CASKAMATGKTQYF.

J is TRBJ2-5 and V is TRBV6-5, with 7 bases that match TRBD1. The last part of the DNA fits TRBJ2-1 better; the J call may be wrong. CDR1 is MNHEY and CDR2 is SVGAGI in the germline V gene. This CDR3 has 16 residues. CDR3 loop: CASSYSNRGPYNEQFF. The CDR3 coding sequence is TGTGCCAGCAGTTACTCGAACAGGGGTCCCTACAATGAGCAGTTCTTC.

The chain employs TRBV7-6 and TRBJ1-1; D might be TRBD1 (5 bases). The CDR3 is 12 residues long. CDR1 and CDR2 (germline): SGHVS, FNYEAQ. Trimming cost V 1 base and J 7 bases, with 7 bases left between them. The CDR3 region is CASSLGGVEAFF. CDR3 nucleotide sequence: TGTGCCAGCAGCTTAGGAGGGGTTGAAGCTTTCTTT.

This chain connects TRBV28 to TRBJ2-5; a possible D gene is TRBD1 (5 bases). TRBJ2-7 explains the end of the DNA better; the J call may be wrong. Per germline, CDR1 MDHEN and CDR2 SYDVKM. The CDR3 is 15 amino acids. The CDR3 coding sequence is TGTGCCAGCAGTGCCACGGTGGGGCAGGGCTACGAGCAGTACTTC. Translation: CASSATVGQGYEQYF.

This clonotype was observed a handful of times. In nucleotides, the CDR3 is TGTGCCAGCAGCTCCCTGACTAGCGGGAGTAGGACAGATACGCAGTATTTT. It specifies CASSSLTSGSRTDTQYF. The rearrangement uses TRBV7-3 and TRBJ2-3; 12 bases align to TRBD2. V lost 4 bases and J lost 3; bases outside the gene matches: 8. The CDR3 has 17 residues. Germline V gene lookup returns CDR1 SGHTA and CDR2 FQGTGA.

This clonotype was seen many times. The chain joins TRBV4-1 to TRBJ2-1; D uncertain. V lost 0 bases and J lost 0, with 9 bases in between. This CDR3 comprises 16 residues. Germline V gene lookup returns CDR1 MGHRA and CDR2 YSYEKL. The CDR3 sequence: CASSQELAFSYNEQFF. CDR3 sequence (DNA): TGCGCCAGCAGCCAAGAATTGGCTTTCTCCTACAATGAGCAGTTCTTC.

This chain uses TRBV7-2 with TRBJ2-7, with 7 bases fitting TRBD1. V dropped 3 bases and J dropped 6; count of bases not matched to a gene: 5. The CDR3 is 13 amino acids. The germline V gene encodes CDR1 SGHTA and CDR2 FQGNSA. In DNA form, the CDR3 reads TGTGCCAGCAGCTTGACAGGGAATGGCGAGCAGTACTTC. It encodes CASSLTGNGEQYF. Full variable domain (outside the CDR3, taken from reference TRBV7-2 and TRBJ2-7): GAGVSQSPSNKVTEKGKDVELRCDPISGHTALYWYRQSLGQGLEFLIYFQGNSAPDKSGLPSDRFSAERTGGSVSTLTIQRTQQEDSAVYLCASSLTGNGEQYFGPGTRLTVT.

This chain links TRBV11-1 with TRBJ2-7, with TRBD2 as a possible D gene (6 bases). The J call is in doubt because the DNA end fits TRBJ2-1 better. The CDR3 has 12 residues. CDR1 SGHAT and CDR2 FQDESV come from the germline V gene (reference sequence). The CDR3 nucleotides are TGTGCCAGCAGCTTAGCGCGACTAGGGCAGTTCTTC. Translating it yields CASSLARLGQFF.

The chain combines TRBV7-2 with TRBJ2-4; D call uncertain. The tail of the sequence fits TRBJ1-2 better, so the J call may be wrong. This CDR3 has 15 amino acids. Looked up from germline, CDR1 is SGHTA and CDR2 is FQGNSA. CDR3 region: CASSLGATSNYGYTF. In DNA, the CDR3 is TGTGCCAGCAGCTTAGGCGCAACCTCTAACTATGGCTACACCTTC.

This chain links TRBV28 with TRBJ2-7; 7 bases line up with TRBD2. The assigned J gene may be wrong: the sequence end matches TRBJ2-1 better. Germline V gives CDR1 MDHEN, CDR2 SYDVKM. The CDR3 is 12 residues long. CDR3 nucleotides: TGTGCCAGCAGGCCCGGGGGGAATGAGCAGTTCTTC. Translation: CASRPGGNEQFF.

This clonotype was observed many times. The gene calls are TRBV5-4 and TRBJ1-2, with D possibly TRBD1 on 5 matching bases. The CDR3 length is 14 residues. Germline lookup yields CDR1 SGHNT and CDR2 YYREEE (reference sequence). Trimming removed 4 bases from V and 4 bases from J, with 14 bases in between. In nucleotides, the CDR3 is TGTGCCAGCAGCCTTCAGGGTCGTCCCTATGGCTACACCTTC. Amino acids: CASSLQGRPYGYTF. Filled out from reference TRBV5-4 and TRBJ1-2, the complete variable domain reads ETGVTQSPTHLIKTRGQQVTLRCSSQSGHNTVSWYQQALGQGPQFIFQYYREEENGRGNFPPRFSGLQFPNYSSELNVNALELDDSALYLCASSLQGRPYGYTFGSGTRLTVV.

The chain has TRBV4-1 and TRBJ1-2; TRBD1 matches at 8 bases. The germline CDR1 and CDR2 sequences are MGHRA and YSYEKL. The CDR3 has 17 residues. The J segment lost 2 bases and the V segment lost 0 bases, leaving 8 bases of the junction unmatched. CDR3 sequence: CASSQDRGRQGNYGYTF. CDR3 in DNA: TGCGCCAGCAGCCAAGATCGGGGGCGACAGGGGAACTATGGCTACACCTTC.

This chain connects TRBV6-2 or TRBV6-3 to TRBJ2-6; the D is unclear. This CDR3 is built from 17 residues. Per germline, CDR1 MNHEY and CDR2 SVGEGT. The V end lost 7 bases, the J end lost 0 bases, and 16 bases lay between the germline ends. DNA for the CDR3: TGTGCCAGCACCCCCGCCGGCTTCCGCTCTGGGGCCAACGTCCTGACTTTC. It is translated as CASTPAGFRSGANVLTF.

This clonotype was detected many times. This chain connects TRBV6-1 to TRBJ1-6; no firm D call. Trimming took off 5 bases at V and 9 bases at J, with 17 bases between the two ends. CDR3 length: 15 residues. Germline assignment: CDR1 MNHNS and CDR2 SASEGT. The CDR3 nucleotides read TGTGCCAGCAGTCCGGGCCGGGCACTAGGTTCACCCCTCCACTTT. This encodes CASSPGRALGSPLHF.

This sequence joins TRBV7-3 and TRBJ2-1; perhaps TRBD2 as D (6 bases). V lost 4 bases to trimming and J lost 1 base, with 11 bases between them. This CDR3 is built from 15 residues. Per germline, CDR1 SGHTA and CDR2 FQGTGA. CDR3 loop: CASSSSASSYNEQFF. Written as DNA, the CDR3 is TGTGCCAGCAGCTCTAGCGCCTCATCCTACAATGAGCAGTTCTTC.

This clonotype was recorded at least ten times. This chain connects TRBV5-4 to TRBJ2-2; the D is unclear. The CDR3 is 14 residues long. V was cut by 5 bases and J by 3 bases, with 11 bases left in between. Germline loops: CDR1 SGHNT, CDR2 YYREEE (reference sequence). The CDR3 loop is CASSWGSDTGELFF. The DNA for the CDR3 is TGTGCCAGCAGTTGGGGTTCTGACACCGGGGAGCTGTTTTTT.

This clonotype was detected once. The chain links TRBV7-2 to TRBJ2-3, with D perhaps assigned TRBD1 or TRBD2 (7 bases each). Germline V CDR1 and CDR2: SGHTA, FQGNSA. Trimming took off 6 bases at V and 11 bases at J, with 27 bases between the two ends. The CDR3 has 16 residues. The DNA for the CDR3 is TGTGCCAGCAGGGCCAAGCCAGGGGGGGGAGGCTACGAGCAGTATTTT. Translating gives CASRAKPGGGGYEQYF.

This clonotype was seen ten or more times. The rearrangement links TRBV6-2 or TRBV6-3 to TRBJ2-7, with a possible D match to TRBD2 (6 bases). The CDR3 is 14 residues long. Germline CDR1 and CDR2: MNHEY and SVGEGT. The V gene lost 6 bases and the J gene lost 3 bases, with 15 bases spanning the gap. The CDR3 is CASRGSGANYEQYF. The CDR3 coding sequence is TGTGCCAGCAGGGGTAGCGGAGCAAACTACGAGCAGTACTTC.

V is TRBV6-1 and J is TRBJ2-7; D perhaps matches TRBD2 (6 bases). The end of the DNA is better explained by TRBJ2-1, so the J call may be wrong. CDR1 is MNHNS, CDR2 SASEGT, per germline. The CDR3 is made up of 15 amino acids. CDR3 in amino acids: CASSETSGQVNEQFF. The CDR3 nucleotides read TGTGCCAGCAGTGAAACGAGCGGGCAGGTCAATGAGCAGTTCTTC.

The rearrangement links TRBV7-6 to TRBJ2-1, with TRBD1 identical over 7 bases. The germline CDR1 and CDR2 sequences are SGHVS and FNYEAQ. After removal of 3 bases from V and 10 bases from J, the junction contained 9 bases not matched to a gene. The CDR3 extends over 14 amino acids. CDR3 amino acids: CASSFGTARREQFF. The CDR3, as DNA: TGTGCCAGCAGCTTTGGGACAGCCCGCCGGGAGCAGTTCTTC.